Presented here are 32 T cell receptor beta chains from one specimen sequenced in a study of T cell repertoires in cytomegalovirus infection. In TCRdb, the reads were re-called with MiXCR into one record per CDR3 protein. The sample includes about 97,000 distinct CDR3 sequences, 15% to 20% of them seen just once. Sequencing used PBMCs. The origin of the receptors is a human donor in good health (CMV status not recorded). Some clones in this sample may be carry-over from other donors' samples.

The chain uses TRBV14 and TRBJ2-5; D is perhaps TRBD1 or TRBD2 (6 bases each). V dropped 1 base and J dropped 2 bases, with 11 bases sitting between them. Germline CDR1 and CDR2: SGHDN and FVKESK. The CDR3 extends over 15 amino acids. CDR3 nucleotide sequence: TGTGCCAGCAGCCAAGCGGGGGCGGGGCAAGAGACCCAGTACTTC. This gives the protein CASSQAGAGQETQYF.

A note on this clonotype: A much larger clone lies one base from this, so it may be a read error. V gene TRBV7-2 combines with J gene TRBJ2-7; TRBD1 matches 12 bases. The CDR3 is made up of 15 amino acids. CDR1 is SGHTA, CDR2 FQGNSA, per germline. The junction had 4 bases not matched to a gene; V was cut back by 5 bases and J by 2 bases. The CDR3 DNA is TGTGCCAGCAGCCCGGGGGACAGGGGGCCCTACGAGCAGTACTTC. Translated, it gives CASSPGDRGPYEQYF.

Many counts were recorded for this clonotype. The chain is built from TRBV7-2 and TRBJ1-4; D ambiguous. Germline CDR1 reads SGHTA; CDR2 reads FQGNSA. V was trimmed by 4 bases and J by 8 bases, leaving 17 bases between them. CDR3 length: 15 amino acids. CDR3 in DNA: TGTGCCAGCAGCTCCAGTCCCCGGGGAGGGGAAAAACTGTTTTTT. This sequence encodes CASSSSPRGGEKLFF.

This clonotype was seen many times. J is TRBJ2-7 and V is TRBV7-9; D uncertain. This CDR3 is 15 amino acids long. Looked up from germline, CDR1 is SEHNR and CDR2 is FQNEAQ (reference sequence). V lost 0 bases to trimming and J lost 3 bases, with 12 bases between them. The CDR3 DNA reads TGTGCCAGCAGCTTAGCTTCCGGAGATCGCTACGAGCAGTACTTC. This encodes CASSLASGDRYEQYF.

This clonotype was observed many times. The chain combines TRBV7-2 with TRBJ2-7, with 10 bases that match TRBD1. The germline V gene encodes CDR1 SGHTA and CDR2 FQGNSA. Trimming at V came to 8 bases and at J to 7 bases, leaving 14 bases not matched to a gene. This CDR3 spans 15 amino acids. The CDR3, as DNA: TGTGCCAGCGCTAGGGGCGGGACAGGGGCTGAAGAGCAGTACTTC. Its translation is CASARGGTGAEEQYF.

At least ten counts were recorded for this clonotype. The chain is built from TRBV7-2 and TRBJ1-1, with D unclear. V lost 1 base and J lost 3, with 6 bases in between. There are 13 residues in the CDR3. Germline CDR1 is SGHTA and CDR2 is FQGNSA. CDR3 nucleotides: TGTGCCAGCAGCTTAGGACCGGACACTGAAGCTTTCTTT. Its protein product is CASSLGPDTEAFF.

Ten or more counts support this clonotype. J is TRBJ1-5 and V is TRBV7-2; D is unresolved. V was cut by 6 bases and J by 1 base, with 7 bases left in between. Germline V gives CDR1 SGHTA, CDR2 FQGNSA. The CDR3 is 13 amino acids. The CDR3: CASRGGSNQPQHF. CDR3 nucleotides: TGTGCCAGCAGGGGAGGAAGCAATCAGCCCCAGCATTTT.

This clonotype turned up a few times. This chain joins TRBV28 and TRBJ1-5; possible D gene TRBD1, 5 bases. The CDR3 has 13 residues. V lost 7 bases to trimming and J lost 1 base, with 8 bases between them. Germline V gene lookup returns CDR1 MDHEN and CDR2 SYDVKM. The CDR3 bases are TGTGCCAGCATGGGACCGAGCAATCAGCCCCAGCATTTT. This gives the protein CASMGPSNQPQHF.

The rearrangement uses TRBV5-5 and TRBJ1-1; a weak D match, TRBD1 (5 bases). V dropped 1 base and J dropped 4 bases, with 14 bases sitting between them. Per germline, CDR1 SGHKS and CDR2 YYEKEE (reference sequence). The length of the CDR3 is 15 residues. CDR3 in amino acids: CASSLTPGVGTEAFF. The CDR3 nucleotides read TGTGCCAGCAGCTTGACCCCGGGGGTGGGCACTGAAGCTTTCTTT.

This clonotype has just a few counts. The rearrangement uses TRBV5-6 and TRBJ2-4, with TRBD1 matching 8 bases. Trimming took 4 bases from V and 8 from J; bases not matched to a gene: 8. The germline V gene has CDR1 SGHDT and CDR2 YYEEEE. The CDR3 runs to 14 residues. CDR3 in DNA: TGTGCCAGCAGCCAGTGGGACAGGCGGGACATTCAGTACTTC. Translating it yields CASSQWDRRDIQYF.

This clonotype was recorded at least ten times. The V and J genes are TRBV7-2 and TRBJ1-2; D might be TRBD1 (5 bases). The CDR3 runs 16 residues. V dropped 1 base and J dropped 3 bases, with 15 bases sitting between them. Germline-derived CDR1 and CDR2 are SGHTA and FQGNSA. CDR3 loop: CASSLDRAGTYYGYTF. CDR3 DNA sequence: TGTGCCAGCAGCTTAGATCGGGCGGGGACCTACTATGGCTACACCTTC.

To note about this clonotype: At one end, the junction sequence differs from germline, possibly due to a read error. The gene calls are TRBV28 and TRBJ1-5; TRBD1 matches at 7 bases. CDR1 is MDHEN and CDR2 is SYDVKM in the germline V gene. The CDR3 is 13 residues long. CDR3 sequence reads: CAGKRGGNEPQHF. CDR3 DNA sequence: TGTGCCGGCAAACGAGGGGGCAATGAGCCCCAGCATTTT.

This clonotype was found many times. The rearrangement joins TRBV28 to TRBJ2-2; 8 nucleotides align to TRBD1. This CDR3 region has 15 residues. V gave up 6 bases and J gave up 1 base; unmatched junction bases: 4. Germline assignment: CDR1 MDHEN and CDR2 SYDVKM. CDR3 bases: TGTGCCAGCAGCCGGGGACAGGAGAACACCGGGGAGCTGTTTTTT. Translated, it gives CASSRGQENTGELFF.

The rearrangement uses TRBV14 and TRBJ2-3; 9 positions agree with TRBD2. V lost 7 bases, J lost 2 bases, and 4 bases stayed unmatched. CDR3 length: 14 amino acids. Looked up from germline, CDR1 is SGHDN and CDR2 is FVKESK. The CDR3 DNA follows: TGTGCCAGCAACCTAGCGGGACTCACAGATACGCAGTATTTT. The encoded protein is CASNLAGLTDTQYF.

This clonotype was seen at least ten times. V gene TRBV10-3 combines with J gene TRBJ1-2; 8 bases match TRBD1. Germline trimming cut 4 bases from V and 2 bases from J; bases unmatched to any gene: 12. The germline gives CDR1 ENHRY, CDR2 SYGVKD. The CDR3 loop spans 17 amino acids. The CDR3 nucleotides are TGTGCCATCAGTGCTATTACAGGGGACAGGTCGAACTATGGCTACACCTTC. Protein: CAISAITGDRSNYGYTF.

The chain links TRBV18 to TRBJ2-7; D ambiguous. Trimming cost V 5 bases and J 1 base, with 18 bases left between them. From germline, CDR1 is KGHSH and CDR2 LQKENI. This CDR3 contains 16 residues. The CDR3 DNA sequence: TGTGCCAGCTCAGCTTACAGCTCTAAGACATCCTACGAGCAGTACTTC. The encoded protein is CASSAYSSKTSYEQYF. The full variable domain, in which reference TRBV18 and TRBJ2-7 provide the parts outside the CDR3, is NAGVMQNPRHLVRRRGQEARLRCSPMKGHSHVYWYRQLPEEGLKFMVYLQKENIIDESGMPKERFSAEFPKEGPSILRIQQVVRGDSAAYFCASSAYSSKTSYEQYFGPGTRLTVT.

The chain joins TRBV6-8 to TRBJ1-3; no definite D call. Germline CDR1 and CDR2: MNHGY and SAAAGT. V gave up 0 bases and J gave up 2 bases, with 8 bases separating them. The CDR3 is made up of 15 amino acids. The CDR3 DNA is TGTGCCAGCAGTTACTCGATGACTACTGGAAACACCATATATTTT. The encoded protein is CASSYSMTTGNTIYF.

This clonotype was seen ten or more times. This chain joins TRBV7-2 and TRBJ1-3; 7 bases are shared with TRBD1. Germline V gene sequence: CDR1 SGHTA, CDR2 FQGNSA. The CDR3 contains 15 residues. The junction had 7 bases not matched to a gene; V was cut back by 5 bases and J by 3 bases. DNA of the CDR3: TGTGCCAGCAGCCCCAGGGGGGGGGGTGGAAACACCATATATTTT. This codes for CASSPRGGGGNTIYF.

This clonotype was recorded many times. V is TRBV7-2 and J is TRBJ2-1; TRBD1 agrees at 8 bases. The ends lost 4 bases at V and 2 bases at J; junction bases unmatched: 10. Per germline, CDR1 SGHTA and CDR2 FQGNSA. This CDR3 is built from 17 residues. The CDR3 DNA reads TGTGCCAGCAGCTCCCCCAGGGGGCTCCTACCCTACAATGAGCAGTTCTTC. Protein: CASSSPRGLLPYNEQFF.

This clonotype was seen more than once but under ten times. The chain uses TRBV29-1 and TRBJ2-3; TRBD1 matches 7 bases. The V gene's germline CDR1 is SQVTM and CDR2 ANQGSEA. This CDR3 has 15 amino acids. V lost 4 bases to trimming and J lost 2 bases; unmatched junction nucleotides: 9. In DNA form, the CDR3 reads TGCAGCGTTGGGTCGGCAGGGGGAACCACAGATACGCAGTATTTT. Protein sequence: CSVGSAGGTTDTQYF.

The rearrangement joins TRBV7-3 to TRBJ2-1, with D possibly matching TRBD2 (6 bases). Trimming stripped 4 bases from V and 10 bases from J, with 14 bases between. Germline values: CDR1 SGHTA, CDR2 FQGTGA. This CDR3 is built from 13 residues. The CDR3: CASSSRRGAEQFF. Here the CDR3 DNA reads TGTGCCAGCAGCTCAAGGAGGGGTGCAGAGCAGTTCTTC.

Many counts were recorded for this clonotype. The chain employs TRBV7-2 and TRBJ2-7; TRBD1 agrees at 11 bases. CDR1 is SGHTA and CDR2 is FQGNSA in the germline V gene. Unmatched junction bases numbered 8, after V lost 5 bases and J lost 2 bases. The CDR3 has 16 residues. CDR3 bases: TGTGCCAGCAGCCACGGACAGGGGGCGAGAACCTACGAGCAGTACTTC. Translation: CASSHGQGARTYEQYF.

The rearrangement uses TRBV5-4 and TRBJ2-7; D call uncertain. Trimming pared 4 bases from V and 1 base from J, leaving 12 bases between. This CDR3 comprises 14 residues. Germline V gives CDR1 SGHNT, CDR2 YYREEE (reference sequence). CDR3 in amino acids: CASSRELRSYEQYF. DNA of the CDR3: TGTGCCAGCAGCCGAGAGCTGCGTTCCTACGAGCAGTACTTC.

This rearrangement joins TRBV5-4 to TRBJ2-5, with 12 bases that match TRBD2. Germline CDR1 SGHNT, CDR2 YYREEE (reference sequence). The CDR3 loop spans 18 amino acids. The V gene end was trimmed by 0 bases and the J gene end by 7 bases; junction bases not matched to a gene: 13. The CDR3 is CASSLAFRGLAGQATQYF. In DNA form, the CDR3 reads TGTGCCAGCAGCTTGGCCTTCCGTGGACTAGCGGGGCAGGCGACCCAGTACTTC. Supplemented by reference TRBV5-4 and TRBJ2-5, the full variable domain reads ETGVTQSPTHLIKTRGQQVTLRCSSQSGHNTVSWYQQALGQGPQFIFQYYREEENGRGNFPPRFSGLQFPNYSSELNVNALELDDSALYLCASSLAFRGLAGQATQYFGPGTRLLVL.

In this sample, this clonotype turned up many times. The chain uses TRBV7-2 and TRBJ1-5; D not resolved. CDR3 length: 12 residues. Germline lookup yields CDR1 SGHTA and CDR2 FQGNSA. V lost 2 bases and J lost 6, with 5 bases in between. CDR3 coding DNA: TGTGCCAGCAGCTTACCGGGTCAGCCCCAGCATTTT. This gives the protein CASSLPGQPQHF. Together with reference TRBV7-2 and TRBJ1-5, the CDR3 gives the full variable domain: GAGVSQSPSNKVTEKGKDVELRCDPISGHTALYWYRQSLGQGLEFLIYFQGNSAPDKSGLPSDRFSAERTGGSVSTLTIQRTQQEDSAVYLCASSLPGQPQHFGDGTRLSIL.

This clonotype appeared many times. This chain links TRBV7-3 with TRBJ2-7; TRBD1 matches 8 bases. The CDR3 is made up of 14 amino acids. The V and J ends lost 6 bases and 5 bases, in that order; junction bases with no gene match: 9. Germline lookup yields CDR1 SGHTA and CDR2 FQGTGA. CDR3 nucleotides: TGTGCCAGCAGTCTTCGGGACAGGAGCGACGAGCAGTACTTC. Translated: CASSLRDRSDEQYF.

This clonotype was observed a few times. The J gene is TRBJ1-6, the V gene TRBV6-6, with D perhaps matching TRBD1 (6 bases). V was shortened by 7 bases and J by 0 bases, with 13 bases between the two germline ends. CDR3 length equals 16 residues. Germline V gene lookup returns CDR1 MNHNY and CDR2 SVGAGI (reference sequence). The CDR3 loop is CASKDRPSSYNSPLHF. The CDR3 region has the DNA TGTGCCAGCAAAGACAGGCCCAGCTCCTATAATTCACCCCTCCACTTT.

The chain couples TRBV12-3 or TRBV12-4 to TRBJ1-2; no firm D call. The CDR3 is 14 amino acids. V gave up 0 bases and J gave up 7 bases, with 12 bases separating them. The CDR3, as DNA: TGTGCCAGCAGTTTAGCGCATGGGGAGGCTGGCTACACCTTC. It codes for CASSLAHGEAGYTF.

V and J are TRBV2 and TRBJ2-4, with D unresolved. V was shortened by 7 bases and J by 4 bases, with 11 bases between the two germline ends. Germline V lookup: CDR1 SNHLY, CDR2 FYNNEI. CDR3 length: 13 amino acids. CDR3 region: CASKEEVKNIQYF. CDR3 nucleotides: TGTGCCAGCAAAGAGGAAGTAAAAAACATTCAGTACTTC.

The rearrangement uses TRBV2 and TRBJ2-3, with D tentatively TRBD1 or TRBD2 (6 bases each). CDR1 and CDR2 from the germline V gene are SNHLY and FYNNEI. Trimming took off 8 bases at V and 0 bases at J, with 18 bases between the two ends. CDR3 length: 16 residues. CDR3 bases: TGTGCCAGCCTTTCGGGGGCGGTTACTAGCACAGATACGCAGTATTTT. Its protein product is CASLSGAVTSTDTQYF.

Only a few counts were recorded for this clonotype. V usage is TRBV23-1 and J usage is TRBJ1-2; TRBD1 is a possible D gene (5 bases). TRBV23-1 is known as an ORF, though its function is uncertain. The CDR3 has 15 residues. V gave up 4 bases and J gave up 4 bases, with 16 bases separating them. The CDR3 coding sequence is TGCGCCAGCAGTCCCCCACGGGGGTTAATCTATGGCTACACCTTC. This codes for CASSPPRGLIYGYTF.

This clonotype was recorded a few times. J is TRBJ1-1 and V is TRBV6-5; D perhaps matches TRBD1 (5 bases). This CDR3 is 19 amino acids long. V gave up 0 bases and J gave up 4 bases, with 24 bases separating them. The germline CDR1 and CDR2 sequences are MNHEY and SVGAGI. Written as DNA, the CDR3 is TGTGCCAGCAGTTACTCGAGAGGCTCGCTCGGGGCAGGGATCACTGAAGCTTTCTTT. Residues: CASSYSRGSLGAGITEAFF.